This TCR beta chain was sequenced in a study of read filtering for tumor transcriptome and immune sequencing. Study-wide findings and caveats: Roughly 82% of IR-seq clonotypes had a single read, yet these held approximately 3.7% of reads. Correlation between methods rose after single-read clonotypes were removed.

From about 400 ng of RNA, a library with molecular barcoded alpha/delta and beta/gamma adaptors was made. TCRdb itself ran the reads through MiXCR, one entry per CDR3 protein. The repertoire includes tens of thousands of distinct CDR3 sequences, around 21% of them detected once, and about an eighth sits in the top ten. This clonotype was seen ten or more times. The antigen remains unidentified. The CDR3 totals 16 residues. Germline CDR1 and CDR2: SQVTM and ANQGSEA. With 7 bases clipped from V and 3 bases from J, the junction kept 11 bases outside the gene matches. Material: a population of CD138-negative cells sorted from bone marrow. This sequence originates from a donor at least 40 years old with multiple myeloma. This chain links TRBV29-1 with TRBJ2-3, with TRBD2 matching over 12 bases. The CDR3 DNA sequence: TGCAGCGCTATGGGAGCTAGCGGGAGGGCAACAGATACGCAGTATTTT. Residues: CSAMGASGRATDTQYF.